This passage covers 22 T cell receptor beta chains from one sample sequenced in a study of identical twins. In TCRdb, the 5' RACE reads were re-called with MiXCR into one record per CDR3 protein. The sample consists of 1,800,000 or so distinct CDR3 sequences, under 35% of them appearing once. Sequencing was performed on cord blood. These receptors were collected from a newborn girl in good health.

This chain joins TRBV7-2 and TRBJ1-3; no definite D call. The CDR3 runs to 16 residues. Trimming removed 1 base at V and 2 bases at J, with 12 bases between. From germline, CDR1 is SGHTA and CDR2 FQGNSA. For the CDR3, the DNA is TGTGCCAGCAGCTTAGAAGGAGGGCCGGCTGGAAACACCATATATTTT. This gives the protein CASSLEGGPAGNTIYF.

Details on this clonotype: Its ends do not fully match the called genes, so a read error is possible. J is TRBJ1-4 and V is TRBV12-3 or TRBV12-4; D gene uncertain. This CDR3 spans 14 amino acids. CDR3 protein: CAGSPVATNEKLFF. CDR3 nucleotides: TGTGCCGGCAGCCCGGTTGCAACTAATGAAAAACTGTTTTTT.

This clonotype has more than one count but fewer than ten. The CDR3 nucleotides are TGTGCCAGCAGCCAGAGGGTCACCTACAATGAGCAGTTCTTC. Translation gives CASSQRVTYNEQFF. The chain employs TRBV3-1 and TRBJ2-1; D perhaps matches TRBD2 (5 bases). The CDR3 sequence is 14 residues long. V lost 3 bases and J 2 bases, leaving 8 bases between the germline ends. Germline V gives CDR1 LGHDT, CDR2 YNNKEL (reference sequence).

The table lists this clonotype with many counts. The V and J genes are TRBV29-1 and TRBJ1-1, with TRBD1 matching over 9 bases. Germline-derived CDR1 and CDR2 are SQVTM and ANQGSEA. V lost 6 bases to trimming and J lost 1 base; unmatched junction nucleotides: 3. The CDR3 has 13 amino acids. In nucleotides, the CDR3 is TGCAGCGTGGGGACAGGGAGGAACACTGAAGCTTTCTTT. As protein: CSVGTGRNTEAFF.

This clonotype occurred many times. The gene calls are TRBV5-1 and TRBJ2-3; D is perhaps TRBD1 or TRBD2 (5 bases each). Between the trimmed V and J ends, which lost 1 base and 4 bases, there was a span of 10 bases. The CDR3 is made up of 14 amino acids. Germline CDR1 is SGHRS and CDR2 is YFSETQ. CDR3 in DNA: TGCGCCAGCAGCTTGCGGTTGGGGGCAGATACGCAGTATTTT. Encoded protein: CASSLRLGADTQYF.

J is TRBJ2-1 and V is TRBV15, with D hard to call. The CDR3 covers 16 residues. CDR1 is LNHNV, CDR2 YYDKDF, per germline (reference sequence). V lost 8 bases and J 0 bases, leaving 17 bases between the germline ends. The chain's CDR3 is CATQFDPPSSYNEQFF. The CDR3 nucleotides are TGTGCCACCCAATTCGACCCTCCGAGCTCCTACAATGAGCAGTTCTTC.

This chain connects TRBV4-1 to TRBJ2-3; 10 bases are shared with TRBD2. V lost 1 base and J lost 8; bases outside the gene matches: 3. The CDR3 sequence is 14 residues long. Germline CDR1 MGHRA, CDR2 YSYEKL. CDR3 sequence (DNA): TGCGCCAGCAGCCAAGTGTTAGCGGGAGGTACGCAGTATTTT. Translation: CASSQVLAGGTQYF.

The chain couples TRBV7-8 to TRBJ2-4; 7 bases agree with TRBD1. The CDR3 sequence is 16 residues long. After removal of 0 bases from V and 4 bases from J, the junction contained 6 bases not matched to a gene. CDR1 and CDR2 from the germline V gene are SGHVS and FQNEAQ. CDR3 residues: CASSLATGQAKNIQYF. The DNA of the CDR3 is TGTGCCAGCAGCTTAGCGACAGGGCAAGCTAAAAACATTCAGTACTTC.

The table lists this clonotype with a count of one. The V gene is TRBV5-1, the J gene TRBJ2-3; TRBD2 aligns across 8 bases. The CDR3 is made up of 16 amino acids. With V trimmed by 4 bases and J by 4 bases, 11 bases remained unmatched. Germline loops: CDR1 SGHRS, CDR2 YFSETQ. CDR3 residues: CASSPLAGGEADTQYF. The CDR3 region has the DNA TGCGCCAGCAGCCCACTGGCGGGGGGAGAAGCAGATACGCAGTATTTT. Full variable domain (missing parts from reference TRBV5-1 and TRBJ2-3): KAGVTQTPRYLIKTRGQQVTLSCSPISGHRSVSWYQQTPGQGLQFLFEYFSETQRNKGNFPGRFSGRQFSNSRSEMNVSTLELGDSALYLCASSPLAGGEADTQYFGPGTRLTVL.

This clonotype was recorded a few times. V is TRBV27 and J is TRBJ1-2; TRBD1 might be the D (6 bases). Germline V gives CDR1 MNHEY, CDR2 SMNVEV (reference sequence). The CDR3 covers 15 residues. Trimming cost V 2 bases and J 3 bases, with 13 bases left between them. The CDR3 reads CASSLRQGRDYGYTF. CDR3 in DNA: TGTGCCAGCAGTTTAAGGCAGGGGAGGGACTATGGCTACACCTTC.

This chain's CDR3 is CASSFPIPTRNEQFF. The CDR3 region has the DNA TGTGCCAGCAGCTTTCCCATTCCTACACGCAATGAGCAGTTCTTC. The chain carries TRBV7-9 and TRBJ2-1; D remains unclear. V was trimmed by 3 bases and J by 6 bases, leaving 15 bases between them. The CDR3 consists of 15 residues. The germline gives CDR1 SEHNR, CDR2 FQNEAQ (reference sequence).

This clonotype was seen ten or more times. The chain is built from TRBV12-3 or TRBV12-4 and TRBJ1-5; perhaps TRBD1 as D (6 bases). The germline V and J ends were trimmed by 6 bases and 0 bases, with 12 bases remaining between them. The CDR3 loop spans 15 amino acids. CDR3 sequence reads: CASSPDRLSNQPQHF. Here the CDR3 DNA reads TGTGCCAGCAGCCCTGACAGGCTTAGCAATCAGCCCCAGCATTTT.

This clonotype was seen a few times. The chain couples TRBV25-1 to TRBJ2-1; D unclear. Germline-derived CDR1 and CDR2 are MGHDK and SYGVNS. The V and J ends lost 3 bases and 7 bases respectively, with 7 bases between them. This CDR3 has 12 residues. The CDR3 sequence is CASSDRRNEQFF. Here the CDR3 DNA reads TGTGCCAGCAGTGATAGACGGAATGAGCAGTTCTTC. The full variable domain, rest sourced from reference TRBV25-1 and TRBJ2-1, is EADIYQTPRYLVIGTGKKITLECSQTMGHDKMYWYQQDPGMELHLIHYSYGVNSTEKGDLSSESTVSRIRTEHFPLTLESARPSHTSQYLCASSDRRNEQFFGPGTRLTVL.

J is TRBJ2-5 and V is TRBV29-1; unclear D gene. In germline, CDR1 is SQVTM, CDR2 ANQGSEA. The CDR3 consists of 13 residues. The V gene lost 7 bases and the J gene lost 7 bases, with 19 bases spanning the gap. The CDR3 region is CSAQGDTPGTQYF. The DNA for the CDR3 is TGCAGCGCCCAAGGTGACACTCCGGGGACCCAGTACTTC.

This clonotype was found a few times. The CDR3 bases are TGCAGTGCTCCTAATCCGGGACAGGGGGACTATGGCTACACCTTC. Translated, it gives CSAPNPGQGDYGYTF. The V and J genes are TRBV20-1 and TRBJ1-2, with 11 bases identical to TRBD1. This CDR3 has 15 residues. Germline loops: CDR1 DFQATT, CDR2 SNEGSKA (reference sequence). J was trimmed by 3 bases and V by 5 bases; bases with no gene match: 8.

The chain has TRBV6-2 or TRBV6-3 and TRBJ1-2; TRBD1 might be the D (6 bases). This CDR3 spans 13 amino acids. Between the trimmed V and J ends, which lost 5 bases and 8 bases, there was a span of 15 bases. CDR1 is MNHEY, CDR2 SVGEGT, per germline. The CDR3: CASSRANRDGYTF. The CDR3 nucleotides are TGTGCCAGCAGTCGAGCGAACAGGGACGGCTACACCTTC.

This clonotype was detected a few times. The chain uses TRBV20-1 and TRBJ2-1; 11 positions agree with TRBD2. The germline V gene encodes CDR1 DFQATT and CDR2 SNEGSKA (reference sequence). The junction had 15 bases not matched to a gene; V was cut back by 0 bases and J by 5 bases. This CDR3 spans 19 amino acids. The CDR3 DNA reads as TGCAGTGCTAGAGATCGGGTACGATCTAGCGGGGGGAGAAACAATGAGCAGTTCTTC. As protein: CSARDRVRSSGGRNNEQFF.

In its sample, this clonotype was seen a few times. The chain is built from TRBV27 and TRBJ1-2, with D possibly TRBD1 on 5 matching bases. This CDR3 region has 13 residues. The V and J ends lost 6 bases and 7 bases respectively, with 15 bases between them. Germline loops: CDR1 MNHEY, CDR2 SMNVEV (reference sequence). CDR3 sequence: CASSRGVYSGYTF. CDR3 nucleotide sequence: TGTGCCAGCAGCCGAGGGGTATATAGTGGCTACACCTTC.

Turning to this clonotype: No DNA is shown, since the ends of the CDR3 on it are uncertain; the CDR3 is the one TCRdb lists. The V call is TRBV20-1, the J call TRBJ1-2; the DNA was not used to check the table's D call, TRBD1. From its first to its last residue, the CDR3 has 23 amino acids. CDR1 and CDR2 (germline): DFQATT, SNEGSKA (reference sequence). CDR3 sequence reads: CGARSWGTDTQYFGPGTNYGYTF.

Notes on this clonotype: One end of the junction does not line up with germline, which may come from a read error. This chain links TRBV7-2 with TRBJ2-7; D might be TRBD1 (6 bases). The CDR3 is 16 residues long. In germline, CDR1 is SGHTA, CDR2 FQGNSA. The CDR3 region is CASGLSPRQDRYEQYF. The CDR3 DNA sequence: TGTGCCAGCGGCTTAAGCCCGAGACAGGATAGGTACGAGCAGTACTTC. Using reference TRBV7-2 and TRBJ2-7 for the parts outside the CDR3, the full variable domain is GAGVSQSPSNKVTEKGKDVELRCDPISGHTALYWYRQSLGQGLEFLIYFQGNSAPDKSGLPSDRFSAERTGGSVSTLTIQRTQQEDSAVYLCASGLSPRQDRYEQYFGPGTRLTVT.

The CDR3 DNA reads as TGTGCCAGTACCAGGGAGTTGGGCAATCAGCCCCAGCATTTT. Translating it yields CASTRELGNQPQHF. The chain uses TRBV2 and TRBJ1-5; TRBD1 might be the D (5 bases). This CDR3 has 14 residues. The germline CDR1 and CDR2 sequences are SNHLY and FYNNEI. Trimming shortened V by 9 bases and J by 2 bases, and 14 bases separated the two germline ends.

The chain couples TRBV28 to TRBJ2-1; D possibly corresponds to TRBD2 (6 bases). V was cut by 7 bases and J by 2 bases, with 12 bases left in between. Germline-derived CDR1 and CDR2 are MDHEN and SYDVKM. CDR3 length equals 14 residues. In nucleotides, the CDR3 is TGTGCCAGCAAGCGCGGGATAACCTACAATGAGCAGTTCTTC. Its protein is CASKRGITYNEQFF.